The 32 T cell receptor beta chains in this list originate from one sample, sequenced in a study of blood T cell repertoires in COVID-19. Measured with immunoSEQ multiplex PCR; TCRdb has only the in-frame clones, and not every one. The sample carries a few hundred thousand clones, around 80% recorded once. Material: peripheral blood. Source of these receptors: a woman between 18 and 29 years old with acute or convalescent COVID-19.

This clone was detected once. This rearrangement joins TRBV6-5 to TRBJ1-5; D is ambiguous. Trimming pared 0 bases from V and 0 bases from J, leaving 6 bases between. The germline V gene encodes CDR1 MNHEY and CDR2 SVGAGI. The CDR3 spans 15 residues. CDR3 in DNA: TGTGCCAGCAGTTACTCGCGGTTTAGCAATCAGCCCCAGCATTTT. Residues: CASSYSRFSNQPQHF.

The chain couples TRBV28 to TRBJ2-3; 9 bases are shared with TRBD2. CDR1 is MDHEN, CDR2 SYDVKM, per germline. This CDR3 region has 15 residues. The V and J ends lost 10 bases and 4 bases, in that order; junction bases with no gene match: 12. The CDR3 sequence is CATELLVAGADTQYF. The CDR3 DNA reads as TGTGCCACCGAGTTGTTAGTAGCGGGAGCAGATACGCAGTATTTT.

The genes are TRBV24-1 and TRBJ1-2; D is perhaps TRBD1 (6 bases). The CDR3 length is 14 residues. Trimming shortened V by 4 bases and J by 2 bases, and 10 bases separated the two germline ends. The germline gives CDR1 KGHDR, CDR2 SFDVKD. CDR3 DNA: TGTGCCACCAGTGACCACGGACAGAACTATGGCTACACCTTC. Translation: CATSDHGQNYGYTF.

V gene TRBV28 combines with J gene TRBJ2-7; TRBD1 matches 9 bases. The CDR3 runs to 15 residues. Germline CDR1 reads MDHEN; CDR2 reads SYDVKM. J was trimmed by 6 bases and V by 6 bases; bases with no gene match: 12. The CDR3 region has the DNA TGTGCCAGCAGCCCCTTAGGGACAGGGTATAGCGAGCAGTACTTC. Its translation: CASSPLGTGYSEQYF. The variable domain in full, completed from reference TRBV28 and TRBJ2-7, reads DVKVTQSSRYLVKRTGEKVFLECVQDMDHENMFWYRQDPGLGLRLIYFSYDVKMKEKGDIPEGYSVSREKKERFSLILESASTNQTSMYLCASSPLGTGYSEQYFGPGTRLTVT.

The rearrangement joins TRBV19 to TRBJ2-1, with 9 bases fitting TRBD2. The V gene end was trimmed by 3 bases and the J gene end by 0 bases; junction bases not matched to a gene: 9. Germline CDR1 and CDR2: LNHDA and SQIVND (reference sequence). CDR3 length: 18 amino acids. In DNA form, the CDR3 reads TGTGCCAGTAGTATTGGCCCGACTAGCGGAAGCTCCTACAATGAGCAGTTCTTC. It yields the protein CASSIGPTSGSSYNEQFF.

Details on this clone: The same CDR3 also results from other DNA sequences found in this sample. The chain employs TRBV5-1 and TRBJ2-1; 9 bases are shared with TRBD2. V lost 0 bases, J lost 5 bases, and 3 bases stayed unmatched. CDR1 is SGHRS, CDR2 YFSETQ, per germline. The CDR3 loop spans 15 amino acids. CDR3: CASSLVLAGDNEQFF. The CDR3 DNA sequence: TGCGCCAGCAGCTTGGTGTTAGCGGGAGACAATGAGCAGTTCTTC.

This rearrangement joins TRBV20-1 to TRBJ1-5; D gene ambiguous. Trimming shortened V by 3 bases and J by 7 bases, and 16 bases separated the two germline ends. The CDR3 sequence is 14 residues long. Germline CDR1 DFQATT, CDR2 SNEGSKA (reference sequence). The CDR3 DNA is TGCAGTGCTAGTACTAGTGGGAGCTTACAGCCCCAGCATTTT. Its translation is CSASTSGSLQPQHF.

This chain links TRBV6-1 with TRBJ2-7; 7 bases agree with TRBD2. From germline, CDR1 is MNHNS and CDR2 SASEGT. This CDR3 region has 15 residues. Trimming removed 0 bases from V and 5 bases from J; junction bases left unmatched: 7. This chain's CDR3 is CASSEAGSGRDEQYF. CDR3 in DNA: TGTGCCAGCAGTGAAGCGGGGTCGGGGAGGGACGAGCAGTACTTC.

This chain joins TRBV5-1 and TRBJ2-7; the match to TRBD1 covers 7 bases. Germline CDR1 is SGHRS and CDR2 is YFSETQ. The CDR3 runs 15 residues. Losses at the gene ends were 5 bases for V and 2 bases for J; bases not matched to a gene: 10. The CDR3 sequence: CASSLKHDRAYEQYF. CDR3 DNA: TGCGCCAGCAGTCTCAAACACGACAGGGCCTACGAGCAGTACTTC.

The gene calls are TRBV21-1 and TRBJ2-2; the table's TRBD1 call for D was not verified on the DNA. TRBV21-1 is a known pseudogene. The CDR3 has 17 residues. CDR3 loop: CASSKGGNTGLAGELFF. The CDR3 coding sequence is TGTGCCAGCAGCAAAGGGGGTAACACAGGGCTCGCCGGGGAGCTGTTTTTT.

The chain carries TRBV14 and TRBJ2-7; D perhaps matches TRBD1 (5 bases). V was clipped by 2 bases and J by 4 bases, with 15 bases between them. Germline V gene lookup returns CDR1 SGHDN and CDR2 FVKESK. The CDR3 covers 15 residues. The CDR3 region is CASSQYVLQDYEQYF. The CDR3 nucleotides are TGTGCCAGCAGCCAATATGTTCTACAGGATTACGAGCAGTACTTC.

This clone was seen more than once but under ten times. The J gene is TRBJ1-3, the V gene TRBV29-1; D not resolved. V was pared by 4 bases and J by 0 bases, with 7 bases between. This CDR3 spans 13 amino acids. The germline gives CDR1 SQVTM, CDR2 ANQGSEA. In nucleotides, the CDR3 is TGCAGCGTTGCTCCTAACTCTGGAAACACCATATATTTT. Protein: CSVAPNSGNTIYF.

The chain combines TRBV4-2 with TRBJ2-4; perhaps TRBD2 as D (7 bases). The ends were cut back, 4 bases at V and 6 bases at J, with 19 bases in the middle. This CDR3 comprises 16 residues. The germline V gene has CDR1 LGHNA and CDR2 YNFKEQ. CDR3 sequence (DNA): TGTGCCAGCAGCCCCCCTGAGGGGGGGCGCCGAAACATTCAGTACTTC. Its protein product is CASSPPEGGRRNIQYF.

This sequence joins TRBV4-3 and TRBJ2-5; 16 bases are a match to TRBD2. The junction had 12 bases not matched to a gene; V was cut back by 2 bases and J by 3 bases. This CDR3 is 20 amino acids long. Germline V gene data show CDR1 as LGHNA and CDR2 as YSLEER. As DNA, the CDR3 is TGCGCCAGCAGCCAAAAAGGGACTAGCGGGAGGGCCTCGAATAAAGAGACCCAGTACTTC. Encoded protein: CASSQKGTSGRASNKETQYF.

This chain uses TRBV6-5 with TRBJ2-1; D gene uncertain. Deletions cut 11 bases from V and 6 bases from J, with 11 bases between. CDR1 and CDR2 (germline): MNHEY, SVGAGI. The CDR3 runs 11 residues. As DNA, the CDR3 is TGTGCCCTGTCCCCCCTCAATGAGCAGTTCTTC. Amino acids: CALSPLNEQFF.

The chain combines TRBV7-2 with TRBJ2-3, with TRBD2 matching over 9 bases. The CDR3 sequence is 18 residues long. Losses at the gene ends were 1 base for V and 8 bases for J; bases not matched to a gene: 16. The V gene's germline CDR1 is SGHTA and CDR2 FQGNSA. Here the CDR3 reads CASSLGRVTSGPQGTQYF. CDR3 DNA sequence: TGTGCCAGCAGCTTAGGCCGAGTGACTAGCGGCCCCCAGGGTACGCAGTATTTT.

The DNA of the CDR3 is TGTGCCACCAGCTCCCGACAGGGGAGGTATGGCTACACCTTC. It encodes CATSSRQGRYGYTF. This chain uses TRBV15 with TRBJ1-2, with 8 bases matching TRBD1. Germline values: CDR1 LNHNV, CDR2 YYDKDF (reference sequence). The CDR3 is 14 amino acids. J lost 5 bases, V lost 5 bases, and 7 bases had no gene match.

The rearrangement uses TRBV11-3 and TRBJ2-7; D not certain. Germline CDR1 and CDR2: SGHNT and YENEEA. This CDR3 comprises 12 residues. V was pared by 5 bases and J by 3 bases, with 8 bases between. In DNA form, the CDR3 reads TGTGCCAGCAGCCCGAATAGCTACGAGCAGTACTTC. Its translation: CASSPNSYEQYF.

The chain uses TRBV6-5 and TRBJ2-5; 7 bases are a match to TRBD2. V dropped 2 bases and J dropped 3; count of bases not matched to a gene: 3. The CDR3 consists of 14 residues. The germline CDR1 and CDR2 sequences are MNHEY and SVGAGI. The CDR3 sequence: CASSYGDYEETQYF. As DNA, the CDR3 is TGTGCCAGCAGTTACGGGGACTACGAAGAGACCCAGTACTTC.

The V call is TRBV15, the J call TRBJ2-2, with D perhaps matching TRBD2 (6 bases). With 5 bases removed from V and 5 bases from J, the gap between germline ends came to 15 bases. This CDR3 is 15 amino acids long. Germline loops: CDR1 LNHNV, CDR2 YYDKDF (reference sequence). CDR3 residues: CATSGGTSGTGELFF. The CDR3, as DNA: TGTGCCACCAGCGGGGGGACCTCCGGGACCGGGGAGCTGTTTTTT.

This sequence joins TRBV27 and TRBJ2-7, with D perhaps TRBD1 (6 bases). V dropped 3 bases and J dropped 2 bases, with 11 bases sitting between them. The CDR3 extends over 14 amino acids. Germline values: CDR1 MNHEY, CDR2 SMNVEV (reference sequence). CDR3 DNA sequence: TGTGCCAGCAGTTTCCCGGGACAACCCTACGAGCAGTACTTC. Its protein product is CASSFPGQPYEQYF.

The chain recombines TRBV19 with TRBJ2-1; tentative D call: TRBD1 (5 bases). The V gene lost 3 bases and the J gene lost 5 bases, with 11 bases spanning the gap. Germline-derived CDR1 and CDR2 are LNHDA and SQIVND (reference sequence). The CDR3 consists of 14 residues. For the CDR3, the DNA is TGTGCCAGTAGTATCGACAGCTTCAACAATGAGCAGTTCTTC. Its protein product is CASSIDSFNNEQFF.

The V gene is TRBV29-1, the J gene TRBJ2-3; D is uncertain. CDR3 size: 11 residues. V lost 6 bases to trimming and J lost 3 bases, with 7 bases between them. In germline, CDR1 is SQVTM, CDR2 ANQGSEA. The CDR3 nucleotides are TGCAGCGTCGACTCGACAGATACGCAGTATTTT. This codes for CSVDSTDTQYF.

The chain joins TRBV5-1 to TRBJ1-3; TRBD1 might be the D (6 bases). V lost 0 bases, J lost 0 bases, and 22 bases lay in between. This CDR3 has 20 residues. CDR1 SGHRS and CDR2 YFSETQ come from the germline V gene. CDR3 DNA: TGCGCCAGCAGCTTGGCCGGGCAAAATAGACAGGCCCGCTCTGGAAACACCATATATTTT. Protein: CASSLAGQNRQARSGNTIYF.

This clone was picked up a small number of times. The CDR3 DNA sequence: TGTGCTAGTGGTCGCGGGACTAGCGGACCCAATGAGCAGTTCTTC. Residues: CASGRGTSGPNEQFF. V usage is TRBV12-5 and J usage is TRBJ2-1; 11 bases line up with TRBD2. The CDR3 has 15 amino acids. Germline CDR1 and CDR2: LGHNT and FRNRAP. The trim removed 5 bases at V and 6 bases at J, leaving 6 bases unmatched.

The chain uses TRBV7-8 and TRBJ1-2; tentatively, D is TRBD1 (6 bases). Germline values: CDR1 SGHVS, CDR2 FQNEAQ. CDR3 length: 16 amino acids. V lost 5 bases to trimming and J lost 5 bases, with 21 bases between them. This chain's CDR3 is CASSSRGGGDVYGYTF. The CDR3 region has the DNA TGTGCCAGCAGCAGCAGGGGAGGGGGAGATGTATATGGCTACACCTTC.

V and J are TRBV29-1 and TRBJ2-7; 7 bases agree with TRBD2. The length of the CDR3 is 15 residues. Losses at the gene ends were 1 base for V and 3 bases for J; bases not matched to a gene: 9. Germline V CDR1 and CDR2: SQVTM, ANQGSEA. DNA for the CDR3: TGCAGCGTTGAAGTTCCGGCTAGCGGTCGCTACGAGCAGTACTTC. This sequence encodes CSVEVPASGRYEQYF.

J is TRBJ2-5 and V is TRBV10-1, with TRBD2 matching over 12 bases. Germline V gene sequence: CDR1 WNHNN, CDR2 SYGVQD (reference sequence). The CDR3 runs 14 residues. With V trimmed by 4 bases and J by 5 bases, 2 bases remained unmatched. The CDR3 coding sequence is TGCGCCAGCAGTGCAACTAGCGGGAGGGAGACCCAGTACTTC. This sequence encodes CASSATSGRETQYF.

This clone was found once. The CDR3 loop is CASSQDTGGRTGELFF. CDR3 DNA: TGCGCCAGCAGCCAGGATACGGGGGGTCGCACCGGGGAGCTGTTTTTT. The rearrangement uses TRBV4-3 and TRBJ2-2, with 7 bases identical to TRBD2. This CDR3 region has 16 residues. Germline CDR1 and CDR2: LGHNA and YSLEER. V lost 3 bases and J lost 4; bases outside the gene matches: 8.

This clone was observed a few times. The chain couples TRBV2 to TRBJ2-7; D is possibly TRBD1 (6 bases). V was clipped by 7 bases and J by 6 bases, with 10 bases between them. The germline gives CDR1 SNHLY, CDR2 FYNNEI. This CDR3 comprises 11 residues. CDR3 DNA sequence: TGTGCCAGCACCATAGGGGGCGAGCAGTACTTC. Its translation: CASTIGGEQYF.

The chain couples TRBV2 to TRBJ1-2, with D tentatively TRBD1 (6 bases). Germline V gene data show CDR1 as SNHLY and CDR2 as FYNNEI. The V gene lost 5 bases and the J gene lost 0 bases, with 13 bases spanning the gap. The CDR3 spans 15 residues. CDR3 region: CASSTGFTSNYGYTF. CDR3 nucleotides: TGTGCCAGCAGTACAGGGTTCACCTCTAACTATGGCTACACCTTC. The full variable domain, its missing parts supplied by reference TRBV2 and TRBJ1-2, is EPEVTQTPSHQVTQMGQEVILRCVPISNHLYFYWYRQILGQKVEFLVSFYNNEISEKSEIFDDQFSVERPDGSNFTLKIRSTKLEDSAMYFCASSTGFTSNYGYTFGSGTRLTVV.

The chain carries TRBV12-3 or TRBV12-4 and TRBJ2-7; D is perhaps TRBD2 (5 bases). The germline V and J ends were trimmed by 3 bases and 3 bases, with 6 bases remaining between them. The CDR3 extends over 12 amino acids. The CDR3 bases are TGTGCCAGCAGTTTGCGGGTCTACGAGCAGTACTTC. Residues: CASSLRVYEQYF.